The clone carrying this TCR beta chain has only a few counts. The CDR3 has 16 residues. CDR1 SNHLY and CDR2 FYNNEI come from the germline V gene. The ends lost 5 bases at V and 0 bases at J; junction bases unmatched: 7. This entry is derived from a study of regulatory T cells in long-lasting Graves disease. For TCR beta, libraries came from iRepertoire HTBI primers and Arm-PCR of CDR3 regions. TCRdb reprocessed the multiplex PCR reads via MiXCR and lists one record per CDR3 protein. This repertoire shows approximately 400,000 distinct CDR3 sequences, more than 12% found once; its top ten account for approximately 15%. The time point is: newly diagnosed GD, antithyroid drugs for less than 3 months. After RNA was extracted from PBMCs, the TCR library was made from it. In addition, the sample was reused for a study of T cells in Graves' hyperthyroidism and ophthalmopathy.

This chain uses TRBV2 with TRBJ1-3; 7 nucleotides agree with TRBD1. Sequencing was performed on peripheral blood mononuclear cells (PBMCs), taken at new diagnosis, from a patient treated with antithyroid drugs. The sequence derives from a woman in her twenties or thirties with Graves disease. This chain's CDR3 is CASSKYQGDSGNTIYF. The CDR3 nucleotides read TGTGCCAGCAGTAAATACCAGGGGGACTCTGGAAACACCATATATTTT.